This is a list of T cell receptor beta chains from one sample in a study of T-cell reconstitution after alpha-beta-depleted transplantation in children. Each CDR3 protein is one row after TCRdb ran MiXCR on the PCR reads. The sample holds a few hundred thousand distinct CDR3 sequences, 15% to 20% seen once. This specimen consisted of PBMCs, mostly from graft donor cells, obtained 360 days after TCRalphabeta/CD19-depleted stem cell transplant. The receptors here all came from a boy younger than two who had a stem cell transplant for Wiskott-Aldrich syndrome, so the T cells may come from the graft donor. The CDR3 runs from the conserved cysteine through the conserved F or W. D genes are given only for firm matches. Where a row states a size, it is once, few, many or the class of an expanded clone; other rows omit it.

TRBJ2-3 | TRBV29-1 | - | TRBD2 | CSVESRTSGTLDTQYF | TGCAGCGTTGAAAGCCGGACTAGCGGGACGTTAGATACGCAGTATTTT
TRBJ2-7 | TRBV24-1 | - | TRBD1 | CATSDTGTGHYEQYF | TGTGCCACCAGTGACACCGGGACAGGTCACTACGAGCAGTACTTC
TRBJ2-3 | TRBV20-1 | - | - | CSAWDSITDTQYF | TGCAGTGCATGGGACTCAATCACAGATACGCAGTATTTT
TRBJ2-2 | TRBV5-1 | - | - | CASSLPGNTGELFF | TGCGCCAGCAGCTTGCCCGGGAACACCGGGGAGCTGTTTTTT
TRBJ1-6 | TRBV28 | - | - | CASRVSGGKNSPLHF | TGTGCCAGCAGAGTGTCGGGAGGGAAAAATTCACCCCTCCACTTT
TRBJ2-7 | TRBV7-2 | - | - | CASSLGDRQTYEQYF | TGTGCCAGCAGCTTAGGGGACCGTCAAACCTACGAGCAGTACTTC
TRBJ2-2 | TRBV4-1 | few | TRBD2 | CASSLGTSGELFF | TGCGCCAGCAGCCTGGGGACTAGCGGGGAGCTGTTTTTT
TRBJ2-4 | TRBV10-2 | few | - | CASSVGTLAKNIQYF | TGCGCCAGCAGTGTGGGGACTTTAGCCAAAAACATTCAGTACTTC
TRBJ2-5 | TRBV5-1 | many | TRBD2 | CASSFGLAGEETQYF | TGCGCCAGCAGCTTCGGACTAGCGGGGGAAGAGACCCAGTACTTC
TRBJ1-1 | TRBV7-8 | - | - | CASSSGSWVAFF | TGTGCCAGCAGCTCAGGGAGTTGGGTAGCTTTCTTT
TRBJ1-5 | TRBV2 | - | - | CASTIRDSNQPQHF | TGTGCCAGCACTATCCGGGACAGCAATCAGCCCCAGCATTTT
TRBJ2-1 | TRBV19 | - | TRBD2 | CASHPRPGLDINEQFF | TGTGCCAGCCATCCCCGCCCGGGACTAGACATCAATGAGCAGTTCTTC
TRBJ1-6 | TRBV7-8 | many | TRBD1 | CASSLAWTGGSPLHF | TGTGCCAGCAGCTTAGCGTGGACAGGGGGATCACCCCTCCACTTT
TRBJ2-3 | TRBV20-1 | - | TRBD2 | CSAGAQRGGPDTQYF | TGCAGTGCTGGCGCACAACGGGGGGGCCCAGATACGCAGTATTTT
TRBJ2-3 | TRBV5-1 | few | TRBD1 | CASRDRSTDTQYF | TGCGCCAGCCGGGACAGGAGCACAGATACGCAGTATTTT
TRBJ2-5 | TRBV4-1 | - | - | CASSPPTQYF | TGCGCCAGCAGCCCCCCGACCCAGTACTTC
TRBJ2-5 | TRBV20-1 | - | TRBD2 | CSATPSGRGETQYF | TGCAGTGCTACCCCAAGCGGGAGAGGGGAGACCCAGTACTTC
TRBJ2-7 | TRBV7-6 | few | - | CASSLSSTGPYEQYF | TGTGCCAGCAGCTTATCATCCACGGGGCCCTACGAGCAGTACTTC
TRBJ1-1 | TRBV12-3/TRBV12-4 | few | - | CATAQSSSSAFF | TGTGCCACCGCTCAGTCGTCGTCTTCAGCTTTCTTT
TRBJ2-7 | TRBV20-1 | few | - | CSARNEQYF | TGCAGTGCTAGAAACGAGCAGTACTTC
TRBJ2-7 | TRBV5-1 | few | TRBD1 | CASSYGQGEQYF | TGCGCCAGCAGCTACGGACAGGGCGAGCAGTACTTC
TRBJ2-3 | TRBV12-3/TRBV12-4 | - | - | CASSPYESSTDTQYF | TGTGCCAGCAGTCCGTATGAGTCTAGCACAGATACGCAGTATTTT
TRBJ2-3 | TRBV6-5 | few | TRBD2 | CASSSGAGGVDTQYF | TGTGCCAGCAGTTCCGGAGCGGGAGGGGTAGATACGCAGTATTTT
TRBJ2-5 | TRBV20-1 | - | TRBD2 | CSARLAGTQETQYF | TGCAGTGCCCGACTAGCGGGGACCCAAGAGACCCAGTACTTC
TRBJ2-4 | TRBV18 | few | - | CASSPPTAGAKNIQYF | TGTGCCAGCTCACCACCCACGGCCGGAGCCAAAAACATTCAGTACTTC
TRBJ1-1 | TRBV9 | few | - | CASSVGLGVAFF | TGTGCCAGCAGCGTAGGGTTAGGAGTGGCTTTCTTT
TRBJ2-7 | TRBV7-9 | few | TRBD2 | CASSLSTSGIPYEQYF | TGTGCCAGCAGCCTCTCGACTAGCGGGATTCCCTACGAGCAGTACTTC
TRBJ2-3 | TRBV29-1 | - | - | CSVLAHTDTQYF | TGCAGCGTTTTAGCTCATACAGATACGCAGTATTTT
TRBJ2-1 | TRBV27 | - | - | CASSRLSGANNEQFF | TGTGCCAGCAGTCGTCTCAGCGGAGCCAACAATGAGCAGTTCTTC
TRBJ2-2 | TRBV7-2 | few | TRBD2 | CASRGLAGRTGELFF | TGTGCCAGCAGGGGACTAGCGGGGAGGACCGGGGAGCTGTTTTTT
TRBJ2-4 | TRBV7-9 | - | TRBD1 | CASSLANRGLSIQYF | TGTGCCAGCAGCTTAGCGAACAGGGGGCTCAGCATTCAGTACTTC
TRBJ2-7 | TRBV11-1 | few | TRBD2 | CASSPGRLAAGLSYEQYF | TGTGCCAGCAGCCCAGGCCGACTAGCGGCGGGACTCTCCTACGAGCAGTACTTC
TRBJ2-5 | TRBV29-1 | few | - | CSVVGGVWETQYF | TGCAGCGTTGTAGGGGGAGTCTGGGAGACCCAGTACTTC